The sequence of this TCR beta chain was determined in a study of tumor and adjacent non-tumor tissue in lung cancer. On the study more broadly: There were some 11 adenocarcinoma, a couple of squamous cell carcinoma and 1 small cell lung cancer cases. Patients were aged about 31 to 85, 9 to 10 men and about 5 women, stage I to III.

Notes on the study in general: TCR diversity was significantly greater in tumor than normal lung tissue. Higher tumor TCR diversity was associated with shorter survival.

TCRbeta libraries were built with three rounds of nested PCR, modified from ARM-PCR. TCRdb reanalysed the multiplex PCR reads using MiXCR and keeps one entry per CDR3 protein. The sample holds roughly 49,000 distinct CDR3 sequences, just under 75% seen once. With 9 bases removed from V and 4 bases from J, the gap between germline ends came to 21 bases. The CDR3 totals 15 residues. RNA was extracted from bulk tissue without any cell sorting. This non-tumor lung sample came from over 3 cm beyond the tumor edge. Regarding this clonotype: What it binds is not known.

The specimen sequenced was distant non-tumor lung tissue. V is TRBV12-3 or TRBV12-4 and J is TRBJ1-1; no firm D call. The TCR was taken from a woman aged 60-75 years with non-small cell lung cancer. CDR3 residues: CASSPNTCGSTEAFF. CDR3 sequence (DNA): TGTGCCAGTAGTCCAAATACATGTGGAAGCACTGAAGCTTTCTTT.